Shown below are 27 T cell receptor beta chains from a single sample sequenced in a study of T cells after yellow fever vaccination. One entry per CDR3 protein, called by TCRdb with MiXCR from the 5' RACE reads. This table holds 300,000 or so distinct CDR3 sequences, roughly 7.5% found once. The sequencing used PBMCs, collected roughly 46 days after the first yellow fever vaccination. Receptors were obtained from a young man who received the YFV17D yellow fever vaccine.

The gene calls are TRBV20-1 and TRBJ1-5; TRBD1 aligns across 7 bases. J gave up 5 bases and V 6 bases, and 7 bases lay outside the gene matches. The CDR3 is 13 amino acids. Germline V gene data show CDR1 as DFQATT and CDR2 as SNEGSKA (reference sequence). CDR3 residues: CSAVDRWDQPQHF. CDR3 in DNA: TGCAGTGCCGTGGACAGGTGGGATCAGCCCCAGCATTTT.

There are a few counts of this clonotype. The chain combines TRBV7-9 with TRBJ1-4; no reliable D call. The CDR3 runs to 16 residues. Germline V gene lookup returns CDR1 SEHNR and CDR2 FQNEAQ (reference sequence). V dropped 0 bases and J dropped 1 base, with 9 bases sitting between them. Here the CDR3 reads CASSLAETVTNEKLFF. In DNA form, the CDR3 reads TGTGCCAGCAGCTTAGCGGAGACGGTAACTAATGAAAAACTGTTTTTT.

This clonotype was found a few times. V and J are TRBV7-3 and TRBJ2-2; 10 bases agree with TRBD1. Germline loops: CDR1 SGHTA, CDR2 FQGTGA. J lost 6 bases, V lost 5 bases, and 12 bases had no gene match. This CDR3 spans 17 amino acids. The CDR3 here is CASSPYPGQGKSGELFF. Here the CDR3 DNA reads TGTGCCAGCAGCCCCTACCCGGGACAGGGGAAGTCCGGGGAGCTGTTTTTT.

This chain uses TRBV4-3 with TRBJ2-3; 10 bases are a match to TRBD2. The J segment lost 0 bases and the V segment lost 4 bases, leaving 10 bases of the junction unmatched. CDR1 LGHNA and CDR2 YSLEER come from the germline V gene. This CDR3 region has 18 residues. The CDR3 protein is CASSRRAGGPDSTDTQYF. CDR3 nucleotides: TGCGCCAGCAGCCGTCGAGCGGGGGGGCCGGATAGCACAGATACGCAGTATTTT.

This clonotype has just a few counts. V usage is TRBV6-1 and J usage is TRBJ1-6; D not resolved. V shed 0 bases and J shed 9 bases, with 18 bases lying between them. Germline loops: CDR1 MNHNS, CDR2 SASEGT. There are 17 residues in the CDR3. The CDR3 sequence: CASSEAERKPGGSPLHF. DNA of the CDR3: TGTGCCAGCAGTGAAGCTGAGAGAAAGCCTGGTGGTTCACCCCTCCACTTT.

This clonotype was detected a few times. This chain uses TRBV10-3 with TRBJ2-3; 12 bases agree with TRBD2. Trimming at V came to 6 bases and at J to 4 bases, leaving 11 bases not matched to a gene. Germline CDR1 is ENHRY and CDR2 is SYGVKD. This CDR3 is 17 amino acids long. The chain's CDR3 is CAISSGTSGRPADTQYF. In nucleotides, the CDR3 is TGTGCCATCAGCTCCGGGACTAGCGGGCGTCCTGCAGATACGCAGTATTTT.

This clonotype has ten or more counts. The chain links TRBV7-2 to TRBJ2-2, with unresolved D. Trimming took 0 bases from V and 7 from J, leaving 12 bases between them. Germline V gene lookup returns CDR1 SGHTA and CDR2 FQGNSA. This CDR3 has 15 amino acids. The DNA for the CDR3 is TGTGCCAGCAGCTTAGCGGCCAGCGAAGGCGGGGAGCTGTTTTTT. It specifies CASSLAASEGGELFF.

There are a few counts of this clonotype. The chain uses TRBV27 and TRBJ1-6; possibly TRBD1 for D (6 bases). The CDR3 spans 16 residues. V was trimmed by 2 bases and J by 9 bases, leaving 17 bases between them. The germline gives CDR1 MNHEY, CDR2 SMNVEV (reference sequence). In DNA, the CDR3 is TGTGCCAGCAGTTTAAGGGTCAGACAGGATATTTCACCCCTCCACTTT. It translates to CASSLRVRQDISPLHF.

This clonotype was seen more than once but under ten times. This chain links TRBV2 with TRBJ2-6, with D perhaps TRBD2 (5 bases). The V end was cut by 8 bases, the J end by 2 bases, with 13 bases between. This CDR3 is built from 15 residues. Germline CDR1 reads SNHLY; CDR2 reads FYNNEI. This chain's CDR3 is CASGPPRAGANVLTF. The CDR3 region has the DNA TGTGCCAGCGGACCACCGAGGGCTGGGGCCAACGTCCTGACTTTC.

The chain is built from TRBV6-1 and TRBJ2-7, with a weak D call TRBD2 (7 bases). This CDR3 is built from 15 residues. The germline V gene encodes CDR1 MNHNS and CDR2 SASEGT. The ends were cut back, 3 bases at V and 4 bases at J, with 16 bases in the middle. This chain's CDR3 is CASSDLGRGGYEQYF. The CDR3, as DNA: TGTGCCAGCAGTGATCTTGGGAGGGGGGGTTACGAGCAGTACTTC.

The rearrangement uses TRBV6-5 and TRBJ2-3; perhaps TRBD1 as D (5 bases). The ends were cut back, 0 bases at V and 0 bases at J, with 10 bases in the middle. The CDR3 runs to 16 residues. Germline V gene sequence: CDR1 MNHEY, CDR2 SVGAGI. The CDR3 region is CASSYSPGMSTDTQYF. CDR3 DNA: TGTGCCAGCAGTTACTCGCCAGGGATGAGCACAGATACGCAGTATTTT.

The rearrangement links TRBV7-2 to TRBJ2-5; 10 bases agree with TRBD2. V was pared by 1 base and J by 3 bases, with 5 bases of the junction left unmatched. CDR3 length equals 16 residues. From germline, CDR1 is SGHTA and CDR2 FQGNSA. CDR3 sequence (DNA): TGTGCCAGCAGCTTAGGTGGGCTAGCGGGGGAAGAGACCCAGTACTTC. As protein: CASSLGGLAGEETQYF.

V is TRBV3-1 and J is TRBJ2-1; D is unresolved. This CDR3 has 13 residues. The germline V gene has CDR1 LGHDT and CDR2 YNNKEL (reference sequence). Trimming took 0 bases from V and 10 from J, leaving 10 bases between them. The CDR3 DNA reads TGTGCCAGCAGCCAAGATCACGGCGGAGAGCAGTTCTTC. Its protein is CASSQDHGGEQFF.

The rearrangement joins TRBV19 to TRBJ2-7; D ambiguous. This CDR3 is 14 amino acids long. Germline lookup yields CDR1 LNHDA and CDR2 SQIVND (reference sequence). The V end lost 7 bases, the J end lost 1 base, and 14 bases lay between the germline ends. The CDR3 DNA reads as TGTGCCAGTAAAATTGGTGCAAATTCCTACGAGCAGTACTTC. Residues: CASKIGANSYEQYF.

The chain recombines TRBV28 with TRBJ2-6; D is ambiguous. The CDR3 contains 18 residues. V dropped 6 bases and J dropped 0 bases, with 18 bases sitting between them. Germline V gene sequence: CDR1 MDHEN, CDR2 SYDVKM. As DNA, the CDR3 is TGTGCCAGCAGCCCCAGCCTATCATACATCTCTGGGGCCAACGTCCTGACTTTC. It specifies CASSPSLSYISGANVLTF.

This chain uses TRBV4-1 with TRBJ2-5; TRBD2 aligns across 8 bases. The V and J ends lost 0 bases and 4 bases, in that order; junction bases with no gene match: 10. In germline, CDR1 is MGHRA, CDR2 YSYEKL. CDR3 length: 17 residues. The CDR3 spells CASSQDKLAASGETQYF. The DNA of the CDR3 is TGCGCCAGCAGCCAAGACAAACTAGCGGCCTCGGGAGAGACCCAGTACTTC.

This clonotype was found many times. V and J are TRBV5-4 and TRBJ1-2; D not certain. There are 14 residues in the CDR3. The germline V gene has CDR1 SGHNT and CDR2 YYREEE (reference sequence). The V and J ends lost 4 bases and 4 bases respectively, with 14 bases between them. The CDR3, as DNA: TGTGCCAGCAGCGAAGCTCAAGCTCCCTATGGCTACACCTTC. This translates into CASSEAQAPYGYTF.

This rearrangement joins TRBV7-8 to TRBJ2-7, with TRBD1 matching 7 bases. V shed 3 bases, J shed 7 bases, and the junction held 6 bases outside the gene matches. The CDR3 extends over 13 amino acids. Germline CDR1 reads SGHVS; CDR2 reads FQNEAQ. As DNA, the CDR3 is TGTGCCAGCAGCTTTACAGGGGTAAGGGAGCAGTACGTC. Amino acid sequence: CASSFTGVREQYV.

V and J are TRBV5-1 and TRBJ1-1, with a possible D match to TRBD1 (5 bases). Germline V gene data show CDR1 as SGHRS and CDR2 as YFSETQ. The CDR3 contains 14 residues. V dropped 0 bases and J dropped 7 bases, with 13 bases sitting between them. For the CDR3, the DNA is TGCGCCAGCAGCTTGGGACAGCGGTATGTTGAAGCTTTCTTT. Translated: CASSLGQRYVEAFF.

The sample holds many counts of this clonotype. This chain links TRBV5-1 with TRBJ1-2, with D tentatively TRBD1 (5 bases). Per germline, CDR1 SGHRS and CDR2 YFSETQ. CDR3 length equals 13 residues. The V end was cut by 6 bases, the J end by 4 bases, with 13 bases between. The CDR3 is CASTRGRPYGYTF. CDR3 sequence (DNA): TGCGCCAGCACCCGGGGACGGCCCTATGGCTACACCTTC.

This clonotype was counted only a few times. The chain is built from TRBV10-1 and TRBJ2-7; possible D gene TRBD2, 7 bases. This CDR3 spans 11 amino acids. Between the trimmed V and J ends, which lost 8 bases and 9 bases, there was a span of 14 bases. Germline V CDR1 and CDR2: WNHNN, SYGVQD (reference sequence). CDR3 DNA sequence: TGCGCCAGCGGGGGGGCAGGTGCGCAGTACTTC. Translated, it gives CASGGAGAQYF.

This chain links TRBV9 with TRBJ1-2; TRBD1 is a possible D gene (6 bases). CDR1 and CDR2 (germline): SGDLS, YYNGEE. The CDR3 consists of 13 residues. V was pared by 0 bases and J by 4 bases, with 7 bases between. DNA of the CDR3: TGTGCCAGCAGCGTAGAGACAGGCTATGGCTACACCTTC. Translating gives CASSVETGYGYTF.

This clonotype turned up a few times. The gene calls are TRBV12-3 or TRBV12-4 and TRBJ2-2; 9 bases map to TRBD2. The CDR3 loop spans 14 amino acids. V gave up 5 bases and J gave up 5 bases; unmatched junction bases: 3. CDR3 in DNA: TGTGCCAGCAGTAGCGGGGGGCGAACCGGGGAGCTGTTTTTT. It encodes CASSSGGRTGELFF.

The chain recombines TRBV6-1 with TRBJ1-2; tentatively, D is TRBD1 (6 bases). CDR1 is MNHNS, CDR2 SASEGT, per germline. The germline V and J ends were trimmed by 6 bases and 4 bases, with 15 bases remaining between them. The length of the CDR3 is 14 residues. This CDR3 reads CASRAGGDTYGYTF. The CDR3 DNA follows: TGTGCCAGCAGAGCGGGGGGGGACACCTATGGCTACACCTTC.

The chain carries TRBV7-9 and TRBJ1-4, with D possibly TRBD1 on 5 matching bases. The ends were cut back, 2 bases at V and 6 bases at J, with 13 bases in the middle. The germline CDR1 and CDR2 sequences are SEHNR and FQNEAQ (reference sequence). This CDR3 region has 15 residues. The CDR3 region is CASSLLARADEKLFF. The DNA of the CDR3 is TGTGCCAGCAGCTTATTGGCCAGGGCTGATGAAAAACTGTTTTTT.

The J gene is TRBJ2-1, the V gene TRBV9, with 9 bases lining up with TRBD2. Germline V gives CDR1 SGDLS, CDR2 YYNGEE. CDR3 length: 16 amino acids. V was pared by 3 bases and J by 9 bases, with 13 bases of the junction left unmatched. CDR3: CASSGEGGLAGREQFF. DNA of the CDR3: TGTGCCAGCAGCGGGGAGGGGGGTCTAGCGGGGCGTGAGCAGTTCTTC.

This rearrangement joins TRBV7-8 to TRBJ1-5, with D unresolved. V lost 5 bases and J lost 0, with 5 bases in between. This CDR3 is 13 amino acids long. Germline loops: CDR1 SGHVS, CDR2 FQNEAQ. CDR3 region: CASSPHSNQPQHF. Written as DNA, the CDR3 is TGTGCCAGCAGCCCCCATAGCAATCAGCCCCAGCATTTT.